This passage covers 15 T cell receptor beta chains from one sample sequenced in a study of blood T cell repertoires in COVID-19. TCRdb keeps only in-frame clones here, not all; method: immunoSEQ multiplex PCR. Of 95,000 to 150,000 clones detected, roughly 82% appear once; the ten largest clones hold about 12%. What was sequenced was peripheral blood. These TCRs come from a human donor in a cohort sampled during active COVID-19.

V is TRBV3-1 (or the pseudogene TRBV3-2) and J is TRBJ1-4; 7 bases align to TRBD1. This CDR3 contains 18 residues. Germline loops: CDR1 LGHDT, CDR2 YNNKEL (reference sequence). V shed 0 bases and J 8 bases; nucleotides not matched to a gene: 15. The CDR3 loop reads CASSQEPSLTGRNEKLFF. The DNA of the CDR3 is TGTGCCAGCAGCCAAGAACCCTCTTTGACAGGGAGGAACGAAAAACTGTTTTTT.

The chain has TRBV18 and TRBJ2-1; D unresolved. The V gene lost 3 bases and the J gene lost 3 bases, with 12 bases spanning the gap. CDR1 is KGHSH, CDR2 LQKENI, per germline. The CDR3 has 15 residues. The CDR3 region is CASSPPASGYNEQFF. For the CDR3, the DNA is TGTGCCAGCTCACCTCCGGCGTCAGGCTACAATGAGCAGTTCTTC.

The chain employs TRBV7-9 and TRBJ2-1, with 14 bases lining up with TRBD2. The CDR3 sequence is 14 residues long. Germline lookup yields CDR1 SEHNR and CDR2 FQNEAQ (reference sequence). Trimming cost V 6 bases and J 5 bases; bases outside gene matches: 0. CDR3 region: CASRTSGGDNEQFF. Here the CDR3 DNA reads TGTGCCAGCAGGACTAGCGGGGGGGACAATGAGCAGTTCTTC.

V and J are TRBV2 and TRBJ2-2, with 8 bases identical to TRBD1. From germline, CDR1 is SNHLY and CDR2 FYNNEI. With 7 bases clipped from V and 7 bases from J, the junction kept 11 bases outside the gene matches. The CDR3 spans 15 residues. CDR3 in amino acids: CASTIGQGGGGELFF. In DNA, the CDR3 is TGTGCCAGCACGATAGGACAGGGAGGTGGCGGGGAGCTGTTTTTT.

CDR3 residues: CASSISGSGELFF. As DNA, the CDR3 is TGTGCCAGCAGCATCTCAGGGTCCGGGGAGCTGTTTTTT. The chain couples TRBV7-6 to TRBJ2-2; maybe TRBD1 (5 bases). The CDR3 runs to 13 residues. V lost 5 bases and J lost 6, with 10 bases in between. Per the germline V gene, CDR1 is SGHVS and CDR2 is FNYEAQ. Supplemented by reference TRBV7-6 and TRBJ2-2, the full variable domain reads GAGVSQSPRYKVTKRGQDVALRCDPISGHVSLYWYRQALGQGPEFLTYFNYEAQQDKSGLPNDRFSAERPEGSISTLTIQRTEQRDSAMYRCASSISGSGELFFGEGSRLTVL.

The V and J genes are TRBV5-6 and TRBJ1-1; D is undetermined. V was trimmed by 0 bases and J by 1 base, leaving 4 bases between them. Germline V lookup: CDR1 SGHDT, CDR2 YYEEEE. The CDR3 runs 13 residues. The CDR3 nucleotides are TGTGCCAGCAGCTTGGACTGGAACACTGAAGCTTTCTTT. It translates to CASSLDWNTEAFF.

The rearrangement links TRBV2 to TRBJ2-5, with 7 nucleotides matching TRBD1. The J segment lost 1 base and the V segment lost 3 bases, leaving 5 bases of the junction unmatched. The CDR3 has 15 amino acids. Germline loops: CDR1 SNHLY, CDR2 FYNNEI. The CDR3 coding sequence is TGTGCCAGCAGTGAGGCAGGGGGTAGCCAAGAGACCCAGTACTTC. Encoded protein: CASSEAGGSQETQYF.

This clone was counted a few times. This chain connects TRBV6-2 or TRBV6-3 to TRBJ2-5; 8 bases are a match to TRBD2. V dropped 2 bases and J dropped 1; count of bases not matched to a gene: 3. The CDR3 has 15 amino acids. The germline gives CDR1 MNHEY, CDR2 SVGEGT. CDR3 sequence reads: CASSYKREGQETQYF. CDR3 DNA sequence: TGTGCCAGCAGTTACAAACGGGAGGGCCAAGAGACCCAGTACTTC.

The chain uses TRBV6-2 or TRBV6-3 and TRBJ1-6, with unresolved D. CDR3 length equals 15 residues. With 5 bases removed from V and 6 bases from J, the gap between germline ends came to 14 bases. Germline V lookup: CDR1 MNHEY, CDR2 SVGEGT. In DNA form, the CDR3 reads TGTGCCAGCAGTCCCGAGAGAACCGGTAATTCACCCCTCCACTTT. Protein product: CASSPERTGNSPLHF.

This clone was seen once. The V and J genes are TRBV5-6 and TRBJ2-5, with TRBD2 matching 9 bases. Germline V lookup: CDR1 SGHDT, CDR2 YYEEEE. The CDR3 totals 17 residues. The J segment lost 4 bases and the V segment lost 4 bases, leaving 14 bases of the junction unmatched. The chain's CDR3 is CASSVVSGGGAGETQYF. The CDR3 DNA reads as TGTGCCAGCAGCGTGGTTTCGGGCGGGGGGGCCGGAGAGACCCAGTACTTC.

This clone appeared once. A junction boundary mismatches the germline segment, possibly from a read error. The genes are TRBV7-7 and TRBJ2-5; TRBD2 aligns across 10 bases. The CDR3 runs to 17 residues. Germline values: CDR1 SSHAT, CDR2 FNYEAQ (reference sequence). CDR3 bases: TGTGCTAGCAGCTTAGGTGCAAGCGGGGGGGTACAAGAGACCCAGTACTTC. This codes for CASSLGASGGVQETQYF.

The gene calls are TRBV6-2 or TRBV6-3 and TRBJ2-4, with 12 bases matching TRBD1. V dropped 4 bases and J dropped 6; count of bases not matched to a gene: 13. Germline CDR1 reads MNHEY; CDR2 reads SVGEGT. CDR3 length: 18 residues. CDR3 protein: CASSFIPGQGALSNIQYF. CDR3 in DNA: TGTGCCAGCAGTTTCATTCCGGGACAGGGGGCGCTGTCAAACATTCAGTACTTC.

The chain links TRBV5-4 to TRBJ2-1; 9 bases align to TRBD1. The CDR3 consists of 16 residues. Trimming cost V 4 bases and J 2 bases; bases outside gene matches: 7. The V gene's germline CDR1 is SGHNT and CDR2 YYREEE (reference sequence). In DNA form, the CDR3 reads TGTGCCAGCAGCAAGACCGGGACAGGGACCTACAATGAGCAGTTCTTC. This translates into CASSKTGTGTYNEQFF.

The V and J genes are TRBV10-3 and TRBJ2-7; 8 bases line up with TRBD1. The germline V gene has CDR1 ENHRY and CDR2 SYGVKD. The CDR3 consists of 14 residues. After removal of 5 bases from V and 2 bases from J, the junction contained 5 bases not matched to a gene. In DNA form, the CDR3 reads TGTGCCATCAGTACCGGACAGGGAACCTACGAGCAGTACTTC. It yields the protein CAISTGQGTYEQYF.

The chain joins TRBV24-1 to TRBJ2-1, with TRBD1 as a possible D gene (6 bases). In germline, CDR1 is KGHDR, CDR2 SFDVKD. The V end lost 3 bases, the J end lost 7 bases, and 9 bases lay between the germline ends. The CDR3 consists of 13 residues. CDR3 coding DNA: TGTGCCACCAGTGATAACAGGGCGAATGAGCAGTTCTTC. It translates to CATSDNRANEQFF.